Sequencing of this T cell receptor (beta chain) was carried out in a study of T cell repertoires in cytomegalovirus infection. V gave up 0 bases and J gave up 5 bases, with 17 bases separating them. CDR1 and CDR2 from the germline V gene are DFQATT and SNEGSKA (reference sequence). The CDR3 is 16 residues long. Using its own MiXCR run on the reads, TCRdb lists one record per CDR3 protein. The data contain approximately 550,000 distinct CDR3 sequences, 16% of them seen just once; the ten biggest clones take up about 24%. Source material: CD8+ T cells from PBMCs. This receptor was obtained from a human donor in good health (CMV status not recorded). Some clones in this sample may be carry-over from other donors' samples. V usage is TRBV20-1 and J usage is TRBJ1-5; the D is unclear. CDR3 nucleotides: TGCAGTGCTAGAGAACGCGGGAAATTTCTCGATCAGCCCCAGCATTTT. Amino acid sequence: CSARERGKFLDQPQHF.